One and the same sample provided the 22 T cell receptor beta chains below, sequenced in a study of blood T cell repertoires in COVID-19. Only in-frame clones appear in the TCRdb table, and some are missing; sequencing was by immunoSEQ multiplex PCR. The sample has 95,000 to 150,000 clones; 82% are singletons. The specimen was peripheral blood. The receptors here all came from a woman in her seventies with acute or convalescent COVID-19.

The V gene is TRBV10-1, the J gene TRBJ1-1, with D unclear. The CDR3 covers 17 residues. Trimming stripped 0 bases from V and 4 bases from J, with 18 bases between. Germline CDR1 WNHNN, CDR2 SYGVQD (reference sequence). The CDR3 spells CASSESEGPFWGTEAFF. The CDR3 region has the DNA TGCGCCAGCAGTGAGTCGGAGGGCCCTTTCTGGGGCACTGAAGCTTTCTTT.

V is TRBV10-1 and J is TRBJ2-7; D may be TRBD2 (5 bases). CDR1 WNHNN and CDR2 SYGVQD come from the germline V gene (reference sequence). This CDR3 spans 13 amino acids. Trimming removed 0 bases from V and 9 bases from J, with 12 bases in between. The chain's CDR3 is CASSESLGSRQYV. In DNA form, the CDR3 reads TGCGCCAGCAGTGAGTCTTTAGGGAGCCGGCAGTACGTC.

As concerns this clone: The sample has other DNA sequences that encode this CDR3 too. V usage is TRBV19 and J usage is TRBJ2-5; the match to TRBD2 covers 9 bases. This CDR3 region has 14 residues. Germline CDR1 and CDR2: LNHDA and SQIVND (reference sequence). Trimming cost V 3 bases and J 5 bases; bases outside gene matches: 4. The DNA of the CDR3 is TGTGCCAGTAGTATCGCGGGGGGGGTCGAGACCCAGTACTTC. Protein sequence: CASSIAGGVETQYF. The full variable domain, rest sourced from reference TRBV19 and TRBJ2-5, is DGGITQSPKYLFRKEGQNVTLSCEQNLNHDAMYWYRQDPGQGLRLIYYSQIVNDFQKGDIAEGYSVSREKKESFPLTVTSAQKNPTAFYLCASSIAGGVETQYFGPGTRLLVL.

V usage is TRBV11-3 and J usage is TRBJ2-1; TRBD2 aligns across 9 bases. The V and J ends lost 1 base and 8 bases, in that order; junction bases with no gene match: 9. Germline V gives CDR1 SGHNT, CDR2 YENEEA. The CDR3 spans 16 residues. CDR3 residues: CASSLGASGVFDEQFF. The DNA for the CDR3 is TGTGCCAGCAGCTTAGGAGCTAGCGGGGTTTTCGATGAGCAGTTCTTC.

The chain links TRBV7-2 to TRBJ2-7; TRBD2 matches 8 bases. The trim removed 5 bases at V and 2 bases at J, leaving 11 bases unmatched. Germline CDR1 reads SGHTA; CDR2 reads FQGNSA. The CDR3 contains 16 residues. The CDR3 region is CASSPKRTSWAYEQYF. As DNA, the CDR3 is TGTGCCAGCAGCCCGAAACGGACTAGCTGGGCCTACGAGCAGTACTTC.

This clone was detected a few times. The rearrangement links TRBV5-1 to TRBJ1-1; D not certain. Germline V gives CDR1 SGHRS, CDR2 YFSETQ. Trimming stripped 2 bases from V and 4 bases from J, with 12 bases between. The CDR3 runs to 14 residues. CDR3 loop: CASSFGSTGTEAFF. The CDR3 bases are TGCGCCAGCAGCTTCGGGTCGACGGGCACTGAAGCTTTCTTT.

The chain employs TRBV5-1 and TRBJ1-1; D call uncertain. Germline lookup yields CDR1 SGHRS and CDR2 YFSETQ. The CDR3 runs 14 residues. Trimming stripped 5 bases from V and 1 base from J, with 12 bases between. CDR3 protein: CASRSRVGNTEAFF. The CDR3 DNA sequence: TGCGCCAGCAGGTCTCGGGTTGGGAACACTGAAGCTTTCTTT.

The rearrangement uses TRBV2 and TRBJ1-1, with TRBD1 matching 7 bases. The CDR3 consists of 14 residues. Germline V gives CDR1 SNHLY, CDR2 FYNNEI. Trimming at V came to 4 bases and at J to 5 bases, leaving 7 bases not matched to a gene. CDR3 sequence: CASSVSGGLTEAFF. In nucleotides, the CDR3 is TGTGCCAGCAGTGTTTCAGGGGGATTAACTGAAGCTTTCTTT. The entire variable domain, with the rest obtained from reference TRBV2 and TRBJ1-1, is as follows: EPEVTQTPSHQVTQMGQEVILRCVPISNHLYFYWYRQILGQKVEFLVSFYNNEISEKSEIFDDQFSVERPDGSNFTLKIRSTKLEDSAMYFCASSVSGGLTEAFFGQGTRLTVV.

This chain connects TRBV7-2 to TRBJ2-5; 7 nucleotides line up with TRBD1. CDR1 is SGHTA and CDR2 is FQGNSA in the germline V gene. The CDR3 sequence is 13 residues long. With V trimmed by 6 bases and J by 3 bases, 4 bases remained unmatched. The CDR3 sequence is CASSPTGKETQYF. The DNA for the CDR3 is TGTGCCAGCAGTCCGACAGGGAAAGAGACCCAGTACTTC.

The chain couples TRBV6-6 to TRBJ1-2; unclear D gene. The germline V gene has CDR1 MNHNY and CDR2 SVGAGI (reference sequence). V lost 6 bases and J lost 7, with 12 bases in between. CDR3 size: 12 residues. CDR3 nucleotide sequence: TGTGCCAGCAGGGAGGGCGGAGGTGGCTACACCTTC. Translated, it gives CASREGGGGYTF.

The CDR3 reads CAWSPGQGSNEQFF. In nucleotides, the CDR3 is TGTGCCTGGAGTCCGGGACAGGGTTCCAATGAGCAGTTCTTC. The J gene is TRBJ2-1, the V gene TRBV30; 9 bases line up with TRBD1. CDR3 size: 14 residues. The germline gives CDR1 GTSNPN, CDR2 SVGIG (reference sequence). The ends lost 2 bases at V and 6 bases at J; junction bases unmatched: 5.

V gene TRBV6-4 combines with J gene TRBJ1-4, with 10 positions matching TRBD1. The CDR3 is 15 residues long. J gave up 6 bases and V 6 bases, and 7 bases lay outside the gene matches. From germline, CDR1 is MRHNA and CDR2 SNTAGT. CDR3 in amino acids: CASSRYGTGDEKLFF. CDR3 in DNA: TGTGCCAGCAGCCGTTACGGGACAGGGGATGAAAAACTGTTTTTT.

V gene TRBV5-5 combines with J gene TRBJ1-6, with D maybe TRBD1 (5 bases). There are 14 residues in the CDR3. Germline CDR1 is SGHKS and CDR2 is YYEKEE (reference sequence). Trimming stripped 7 bases from V and 8 bases from J, with 16 bases between. This chain's CDR3 is CASGAEGIDSPLHF. The CDR3 DNA reads as TGTGCCAGCGGGGCGGAGGGAATAGATTCACCCCTCCACTTT.

This clone was seen a single time. V gene TRBV19 combines with J gene TRBJ1-2; the D is unclear. In germline, CDR1 is LNHDA, CDR2 SQIVND (reference sequence). The CDR3 length is 15 residues. Trimming pared 1 base from V and 2 bases from J, leaving 11 bases between. As DNA, the CDR3 is TGTGCCAGTAGTATAGGAGGTTTTGGGAACTATGGCTACACCTTC. Encoded protein: CASSIGGFGNYGYTF.

The rearrangement joins TRBV3-1 (or the pseudogene TRBV3-2) to TRBJ2-5; 11 positions agree with TRBD2. Per the germline V gene, CDR1 is LGHDT and CDR2 is YNNKEL (reference sequence). V trimming: 4 bases; J trimming: 4 bases; junction bases outside the gene matches: 2. The length of the CDR3 is 14 residues. The CDR3, as DNA: TGTGCCAGCAGCCTTAGCGGGGGGGGAGAGACCCAGTACTTC. Protein sequence: CASSLSGGGETQYF.

This clone was observed a single time. The V call is TRBV10-3, the J call TRBJ1-4; D gene unclear. CDR1 is ENHRY and CDR2 is SYGVKD in the germline V gene. V was shortened by 2 bases and J by 3 bases, with 10 bases between the two germline ends. The CDR3 runs to 15 residues. Written as DNA, the CDR3 is TGTGCCATCAGTGAGCAAACAGCTCCTAATGAAAAACTGTTTTTT. Its translation is CAISEQTAPNEKLFF.

CDR3 nucleotides: TGTGCCACCAGTGATGGGTATCCGGGCCCGGGGGGCTACACCTTC. Its protein is CATSDGYPGPGGYTF. The chain employs TRBV24-1 and TRBJ1-2; D is undetermined. CDR3 length: 15 residues. Trimming shortened V by 3 bases and J by 8 bases, and 18 bases separated the two germline ends. Germline loops: CDR1 KGHDR, CDR2 SFDVKD.

This sequence joins TRBV5-8 and TRBJ1-6, with D perhaps TRBD1 (5 bases). V was pared by 2 bases and J by 9 bases, with 12 bases between. The CDR3 is 14 residues long. Per germline, CDR1 SGHTS and CDR2 YDEGEE. In nucleotides, the CDR3 is TGTGCCAGCAGCTTAGGGGTTTTGGCTTCACCCCTCCACTTT. Residues: CASSLGVLASPLHF.

The V call is TRBV5-4, the J call TRBJ2-5; 9 nucleotides line up with TRBD2. This CDR3 region has 16 residues. Germline V gives CDR1 SGHNT, CDR2 YYREEE (reference sequence). V lost 2 bases and J lost 3; bases outside the gene matches: 8. CDR3 nucleotide sequence: TGTGCCAGCAGCTTTCGCGGGGGGGCCTCAAAAGAGACCCAGTACTTC. Its protein product is CASSFRGGASKETQYF.

This clone has only a few counts. The chain uses TRBV27 and TRBJ1-4; D is ambiguous. The CDR3 consists of 15 residues. V was clipped by 4 bases and J by 10 bases, with 19 bases between them. Germline CDR1 reads MNHEY; CDR2 reads SMNVEV (reference sequence). The CDR3 region is CASSSIGSGGGKLFF. The DNA for the CDR3 is TGTGCCAGCAGTTCAATTGGGTCAGGCGGAGGAAAACTGTTTTTT.

The chain combines TRBV4-3 with TRBJ2-1; TRBD2 matches at 10 bases. Germline V gene data show CDR1 as LGHNA and CDR2 as YSLEER. The CDR3 length is 17 residues. The V and J ends lost 0 bases and 8 bases, in that order; junction bases with no gene match: 10. CDR3 protein: CASSQDSAGGPFDEQFF. The CDR3 bases are TGCGCCAGCAGCCAAGATTCAGCGGGGGGGCCTTTCGATGAGCAGTTCTTC.

V usage is TRBV18 and J usage is TRBJ2-1; no firm D call. CDR3 length: 16 residues. Germline values: CDR1 KGHSH, CDR2 LQKENI. The V gene lost 0 bases and the J gene lost 5 bases, with 14 bases spanning the gap. The DNA for the CDR3 is TGTGCCAGCTCACCACCCGGCCGGAACCGGGACAATGAGCAGTTCTTC. Protein product: CASSPPGRNRDNEQFF. The variable domain in full, completed from reference TRBV18 and TRBJ2-1, reads NAGVMQNPRHLVRRRGQEARLRCSPMKGHSHVYWYRQLPEEGLKFMVYLQKENIIDESGMPKERFSAEFPKEGPSILRIQQVVRGDSAAYFCASSPPGRNRDNEQFFGPGTRLTVL.